The sample holds many counts of the clone carrying this T cell receptor (beta chain). TCRdb fed the RT-PCR reads into MiXCR, producing one record per CDR3 protein. Here the sample spans about 170,000 distinct CDR3 sequences, approximately 12% being singletons. The sample is drawn from a study of response to subunit inactivated influenza vaccine. In germline, CDR1 is SQVTM, CDR2 ANQGSEA. V was clipped by 0 bases and J by 0 bases, with 9 bases between them. The CDR3 runs 15 residues. The same specimen was also included in a second study, on T cells expressing NK-cell markers. That publication notes: In generating TCR beta cDNA, 5'RACE template switching with UMIs was used.

The clonotype originates from a man aged 50-59 years who received an inactivated influenza vaccine. Sequences were derived from CD8+ T cells sorted from PBMCs, sampled about 11 days after vaccination. The J gene is TRBJ2-1, the V gene TRBV29-1; tentative D call: TRBD2 (6 bases). The CDR3 DNA follows: TGCAGCGTTGAAGATCCCGGGAGCTCCTACAATGAGCAGTTCTTC. Translating it yields CSVEDPGSSYNEQFF.